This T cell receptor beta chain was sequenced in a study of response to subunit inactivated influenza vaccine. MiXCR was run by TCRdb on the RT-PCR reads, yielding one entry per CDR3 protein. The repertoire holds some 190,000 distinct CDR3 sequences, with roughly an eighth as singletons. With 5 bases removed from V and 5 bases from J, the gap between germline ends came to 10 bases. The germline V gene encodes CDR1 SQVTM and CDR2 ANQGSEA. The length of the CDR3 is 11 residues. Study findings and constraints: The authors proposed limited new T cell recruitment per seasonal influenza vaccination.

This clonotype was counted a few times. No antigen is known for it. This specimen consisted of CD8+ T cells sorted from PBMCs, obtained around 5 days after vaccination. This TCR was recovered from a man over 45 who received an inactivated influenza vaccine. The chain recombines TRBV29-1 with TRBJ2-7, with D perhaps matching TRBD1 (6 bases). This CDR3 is CSVSEGDEQYF. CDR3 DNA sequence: TGCAGCGTTAGTGAGGGGGACGAGCAGTACTTC.